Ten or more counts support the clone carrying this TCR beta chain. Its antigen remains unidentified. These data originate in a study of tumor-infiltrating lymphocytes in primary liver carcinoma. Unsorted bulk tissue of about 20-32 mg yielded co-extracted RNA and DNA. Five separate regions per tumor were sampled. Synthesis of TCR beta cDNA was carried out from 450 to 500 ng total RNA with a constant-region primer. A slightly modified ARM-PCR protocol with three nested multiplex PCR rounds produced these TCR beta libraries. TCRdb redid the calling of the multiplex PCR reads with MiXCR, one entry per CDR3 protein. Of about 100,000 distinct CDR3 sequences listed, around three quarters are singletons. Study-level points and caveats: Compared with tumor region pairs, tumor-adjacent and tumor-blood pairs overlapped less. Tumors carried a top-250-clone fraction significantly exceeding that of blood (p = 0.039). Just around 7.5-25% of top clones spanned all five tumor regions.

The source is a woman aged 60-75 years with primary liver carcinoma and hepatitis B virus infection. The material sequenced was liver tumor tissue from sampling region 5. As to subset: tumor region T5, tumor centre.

This CDR3 reads CASSLGSGYGYTF. CDR3 DNA: TGTGCCAGCAGCTTAGGAAGCGGGTATGGCTACACCTTC. This chain connects TRBV7-9 to TRBJ1-2; D uncertain. The germline CDR1 and CDR2 sequences are SEHNR and FQNEAQ (reference sequence). Trimming removed 1 base from V and 5 bases from J, with 8 bases in between. CDR3 length: 13 residues.